This is a list of T cell receptor beta chains from one sample in a study of T-cell reconstitution after alpha-beta-depleted transplantation in children. MiXCR, applied by TCRdb to the PCR reads, yields one record per CDR3 protein. The sample has hundreds of thousands of distinct CDR3 sequences, 15% to 20% seen once. The sample here was PBMCs from the stem cell graft donor, taken from the stem cell graft. Every receptor here comes from a human donor who donated a stem cell graft to a child with acute lymphoblastic leukemia. CDR3s include the opening cysteine and the closing phenylalanine or tryptophan. The D gene is left open where the match is weak. A row's size may be missing; if present it is once, few, many or a size class.

few	TRBD1	TRBV7-6	TRBJ2-3	TGTGCCAGCAGCACACGGGACAGGGGAACAGATACGCAGTATTTT	CASSTRDRGTDTQYF
few	TRBD2	TRBV7-8	TRBJ2-1	TGTGCCAGCAGCAGCGGACTAGCGGGAGTGGGATCACACAATGAGCAGTTCTTC	CASSSGLAGVGSHNEQFF
.	.	TRBV11-2	TRBJ2-3	TGTGCCAGCACCCAACTAGGGGGGTTAGGCACAGATACGCAGTATTTT	CASTQLGGLGTDTQYF
.	TRBD1	TRBV10-3	TRBJ2-4	TGTGCCATCAGTGAGGGCCGGGACAGGGGGGAAAACATTCAGTACTTC	CAISEGRDRGENIQYF
few	TRBD2	TRBV25-1	TRBJ2-2	TGTGCCAGCAGTGCAAGGACTAGCGGGAGTATGAGGACCGGGGAGCTGTTTTTT	CASSARTSGSMRTGELFF
.	TRBD2	TRBV5-1	TRBJ2-1	TGCGCCAGCAGCTCGGGACTAGCGGGAGGCTCCTACAATGAGCAGTTCTTC	CASSSGLAGGSYNEQFF
.	.	TRBV9	TRBJ2-5	TGTGCCAGCAGCGTAGAGGGGGAATACCAAGAGACCCAGTACTTC	CASSVEGEYQETQYF
.	.	TRBV2	TRBJ1-1	TGTGCCAGCAGTGAAGTTCGGGGGGCTCTGAACACTGAAGCTTTCTTT	CASSEVRGALNTEAFF
.	TRBD1	TRBV12-3/TRBV12-4	TRBJ2-6	TGTGCCAGCAGAACTACGAAGGACAGGGGATACTCTGGGGCCAACGTCCTGACTTTC	CASRTTKDRGYSGANVLTF
.	.	TRBV9	TRBJ1-1	TGTGCCAGCAGCCCGAGGCGGGAAGCTTTCTTT	CASSPRREAFF
few	.	TRBV29-1	TRBJ2-1	TGCAGCGTTGAAGGCCGGGGACGGGAGCAGTTCTTC	CSVEGRGREQFF
few	TRBD2	TRBV18	TRBJ2-1	TGTGCCAGCTCACCACGGACTAGCGGGAGGGCCTGGCTCTACAATGAGCAGTTCTTC	CASSPRTSGRAWLYNEQFF
few	.	TRBV3-1	TRBJ1-4	TGTGCCAGCAGCCACCGACAGAGTAATGAAAAACTGTTTTTT	CASSHRQSNEKLFF
.	.	TRBV5-1	TRBJ2-1	TGCGCCAGCTCCCCGGCGTTGCGGGAGCAGTTCTTC	CASSPALREQFF